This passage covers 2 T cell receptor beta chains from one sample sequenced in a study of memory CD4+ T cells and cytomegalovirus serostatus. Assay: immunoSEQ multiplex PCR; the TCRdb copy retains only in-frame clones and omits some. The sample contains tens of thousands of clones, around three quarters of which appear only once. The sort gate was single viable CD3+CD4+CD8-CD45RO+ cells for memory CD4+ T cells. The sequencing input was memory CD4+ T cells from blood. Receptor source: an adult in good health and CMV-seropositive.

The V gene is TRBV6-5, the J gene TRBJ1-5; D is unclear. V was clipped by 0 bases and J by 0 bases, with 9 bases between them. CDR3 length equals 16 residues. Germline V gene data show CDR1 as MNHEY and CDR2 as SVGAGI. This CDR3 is CASSYSRTLSNQPQHF. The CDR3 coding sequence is TGTGCCAGCAGTTACTCAAGAACGCTTAGCAATCAGCCCCAGCATTTT.

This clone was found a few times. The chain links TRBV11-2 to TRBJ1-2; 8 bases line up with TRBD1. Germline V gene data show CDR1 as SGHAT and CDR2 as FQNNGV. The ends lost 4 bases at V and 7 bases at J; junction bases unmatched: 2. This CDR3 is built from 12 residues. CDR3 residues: CASSSTGAGYTF. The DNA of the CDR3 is TGTGCCAGCAGCTCGACAGGGGCTGGCTACACCTTC.